This TCR beta chain was identified during a study of CD8 T cells in ankylosing spondylitis. Each CDR3 protein is one row after TCRdb ran MiXCR on the 5' RACE reads. The repertoire holds 250,000 to 400,000 distinct CDR3 sequences, with around a tenth as singletons. Overall study findings and caveats: Disease-associated clones were reportedly significantly overrepresented in matched ankylosing spondylitis synovial fluid.

Ten or more counts support this clonotype. No antigen is known for it. The J segment lost 7 bases and the V segment lost 5 bases, leaving 13 bases of the junction unmatched. Germline CDR1 DFQATT, CDR2 SNEGSKA (reference sequence). The CDR3 covers 15 residues. This clonotype was sampled from a female donor with ankylosing spondylitis or in good health (not recorded which). The chain recombines TRBV20-1 with TRBJ2-2; 7 bases map to TRBD2. The sample consisted of blood, either unsorted or a sorted T cell fraction (not recorded which). CDR3 sequence: CSARPGLWGGGELFF. In nucleotides, the CDR3 is TGCAGTGCTCGTCCGGGACTCTGGGGGGGCGGGGAGCTGTTTTTT.